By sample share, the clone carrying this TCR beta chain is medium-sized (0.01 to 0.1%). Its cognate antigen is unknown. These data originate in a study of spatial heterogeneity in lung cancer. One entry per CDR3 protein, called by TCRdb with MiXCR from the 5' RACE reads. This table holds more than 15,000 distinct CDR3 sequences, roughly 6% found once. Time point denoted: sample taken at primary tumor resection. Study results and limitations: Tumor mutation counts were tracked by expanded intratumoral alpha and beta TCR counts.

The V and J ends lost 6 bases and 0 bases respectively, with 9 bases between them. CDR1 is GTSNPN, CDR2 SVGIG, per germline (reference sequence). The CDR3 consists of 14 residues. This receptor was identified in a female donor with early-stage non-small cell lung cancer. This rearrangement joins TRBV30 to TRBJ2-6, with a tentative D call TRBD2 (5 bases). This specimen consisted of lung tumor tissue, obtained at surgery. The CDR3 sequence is CACLALSGANVLTF. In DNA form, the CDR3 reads TGTGCCTGCCTAGCCCTCTCTGGGGCCAACGTCCTGACTTTC.